This T cell receptor beta chain derives from a study of blood T cell repertoires in COVID-19. Study-wide background: Material from acute and convalescent COVID-19 was sourced from the United States, Italy and Spain. From T cells, B-cell-depleted T cells, or PBMCs came the material, which was cDNA or gDNA.

With 3 bases removed from V and 3 bases from J, the gap between germline ends came to 8 bases. This CDR3 has 13 residues. Germline V gene data show CDR1 as KGHSH and CDR2 as LQKENI. Original processing methods: Estimation of nucleated cell counts was performed using reference gene primer amplification. Clones were sequenced by immunoSEQ multiplex PCR, and TCRdb holds only the in-frame ones, with some missing. V and J calls and clone size are as listed in that table; D and trimming were resolved from the DNA. The data contain 180,000 or so clones, around 85% of them seen just once; the ten biggest clones take up 6.5% to 10%.

The origin of this receptor is a woman aged 60-75 years with acute or convalescent COVID-19. Source material: peripheral blood. The V gene is TRBV18, the J gene TRBJ1-2, with a tentative D call TRBD1 (5 bases). This chain's CDR3 is CASSPTVDYGYTF. Here the CDR3 DNA reads TGTGCCAGCTCACCGACAGTAGACTATGGCTACACCTTC.